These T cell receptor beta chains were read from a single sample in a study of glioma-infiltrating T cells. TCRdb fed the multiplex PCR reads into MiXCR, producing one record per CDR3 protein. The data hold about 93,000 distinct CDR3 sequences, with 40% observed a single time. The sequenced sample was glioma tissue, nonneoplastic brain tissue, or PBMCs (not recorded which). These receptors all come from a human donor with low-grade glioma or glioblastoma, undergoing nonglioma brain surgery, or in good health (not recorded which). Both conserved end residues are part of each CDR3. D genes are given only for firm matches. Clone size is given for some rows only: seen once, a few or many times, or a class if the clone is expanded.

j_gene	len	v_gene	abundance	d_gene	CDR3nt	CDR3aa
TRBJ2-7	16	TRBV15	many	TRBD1	TGTGCCACCAGCAGAGACCACGCAACAGGGGTCAGCGAGCAGTACTTC	CATSRDHATGVSEQYF
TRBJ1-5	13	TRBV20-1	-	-	TGCAGTGCTCCTGGGGGGGGGGGTCAGCCCCAGCATTTT	CSAPGGGGQPQHF
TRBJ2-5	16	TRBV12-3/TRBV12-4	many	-	TGTGCCAGCAGTTTACGGTCCGGAACGTACCAAGAGACCCAGTACTTC	CASSLRSGTYQETQYF
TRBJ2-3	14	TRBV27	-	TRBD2	TGTGCCAGCAGTTTAAGGGCGGGAGGAGATACGCAGTATTTT	CASSLRAGGDTQYF
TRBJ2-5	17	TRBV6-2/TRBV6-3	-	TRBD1	TGTGCCAGCAGTTACTCGGGGACAGGGTATACAAAAGAGACCCAGCACTTC	CASSYSGTGYTKETQHF
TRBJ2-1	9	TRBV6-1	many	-	TGTGCCAGCAATGTAGGGCAGTTCTTC	CASNVGQFF
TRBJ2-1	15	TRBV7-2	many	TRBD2	TGTGCCAGCAGCTTTAGCGGGAGGAATAAGAATGAGCAGTTCTTC	CASSFSGRNKNEQFF
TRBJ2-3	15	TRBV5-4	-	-	TGTGCCAGCAGCTACAACCCTTTTGGCGGGGATACGCAGTATTTT	CASSYNPFGGDTQYF
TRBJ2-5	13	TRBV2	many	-	TGTGCCAGCAGTGATGGCACCCAAGAGACCCAGTACTTC	CASSDGTQETQYF
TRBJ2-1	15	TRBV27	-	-	TGTGCCAGCAGTCTCCGGGACGGCTCCGGCAATGAGAAGTTCTTC	CASSLRDGSGNEKFF
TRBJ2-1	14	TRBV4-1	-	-	TGCGCAAGAAGTCAAGAGGGAGGATACAATGAGCAGTTATTC	CARSQEGGYNEQLF
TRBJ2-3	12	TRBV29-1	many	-	TGCAGCGCCTTGAATGGCTACCGCTGGCAGTATTTT	CSALNGYRWQYF
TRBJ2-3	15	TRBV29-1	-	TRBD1	TGCAGCGTGGAAAAAAATACAGGGGGCAAAGATACGCAGTATTTT	CSVEKNTGGKDTQYF
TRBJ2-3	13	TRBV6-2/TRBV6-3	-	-	TGTGCCAGCAGTGAGGGGGGTGCAGATACGCAGTATTTT	CASSEGGADTQYF
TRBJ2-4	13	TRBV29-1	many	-	TGCAGCGCCCAATCCCTCAGGGTGGACATTCAGTACTTC	CSAQSLRVDIQYF
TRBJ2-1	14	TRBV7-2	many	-	TGTGCCAGCAGCTCCGGAGGGCCGCACAATGAGCAGTTCTTC	CASSSGGPHNEQFF
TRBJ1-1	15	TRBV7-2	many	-	TGTGCCAACAGCTTAGTCGGGGGTCCGAACACTGAAGCTTTCTTT	CANSLVGGPNTEAFF
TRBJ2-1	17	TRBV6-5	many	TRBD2	TGTGCCAGCAGTTACTCGGGACTAGCGGGAATATACAATGAGCAGTTCTTC	CASSYSGLAGIYNEQFF
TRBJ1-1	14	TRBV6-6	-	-	TGTGCCAGCAGTTCCGGATGGGGGAACACTGAAGTTCTCTTT	CASSSGWGNTEVLF
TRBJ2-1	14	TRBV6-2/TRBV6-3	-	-	TGTGCCAGCAGTCAAGGGACTTACACAGATACGCAGTTCTTC	CASSQGTYTDTQFF
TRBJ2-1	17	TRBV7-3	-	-	TGTGCCAGCAGCATCGGCAGCAAAGAGGGAGGATACAATGAGCAGTTCTTC	CASSIGSKEGGYNEQFF
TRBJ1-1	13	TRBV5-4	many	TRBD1	TGTGCCAGCAACAGGGGAGGTGGCACTGAAGCTTTCTTT	CASNRGGGTEAFF
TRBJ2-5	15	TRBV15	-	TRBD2	TGTGCCACCAGCAGAGCGGGAGGGCCGTTGGAGACCCAGTACTTC	CATSRAGGPLETQYF
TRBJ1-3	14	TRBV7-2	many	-	TGTGCCAGCAGCCCCGGGGGAGCTGGAAACACCATATATTTT	CASSPGGAGNTIYF
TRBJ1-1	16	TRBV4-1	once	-	TGCGCCAGCAGCCGAAACAGTGGAGAAATGAACACTGAAGCTTTCTTT	CASSRNSGEMNTEAFF
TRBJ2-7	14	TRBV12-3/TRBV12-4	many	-	TGTGCCAGCAGCTACACAGGATTCTCCTACGAGCAGTACTTC	CASSYTGFSYEQYF
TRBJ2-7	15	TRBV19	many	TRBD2	TGTGCCAGTAGTATTTCTAGCGGGAGGTCTTACGAGCAGTACTTC	CASSISSGRSYEQYF
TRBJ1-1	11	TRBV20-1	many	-	TGCAGTGCTAGTTTTTTGGCTGAAGCTTTCTTT	CSASFLAEAFF
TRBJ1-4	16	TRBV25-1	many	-	TGTGCCAGCAGTGAATATATAGGGGGAGGTAGTGAAAAACTGTTTTTT	CASSEYIGGGSEKLFF
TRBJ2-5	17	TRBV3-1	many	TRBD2	TGTGCCAGCAGCCAAGGGCTACTAGCGGGGGGTCCTGAGACCCAGTACTTC	CASSQGLLAGGPETQYF
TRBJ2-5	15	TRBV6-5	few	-	TGTGCCAGCAGTTACTCAACGGCAGACCAAGAGACCCAATACTTC	CASSYSTADQETQYF
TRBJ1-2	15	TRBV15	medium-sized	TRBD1	TGTGCCACCAGCACCGGGACAGGAGGAAACTATGGCTACACCTTC	CATSTGTGGNYGYTF
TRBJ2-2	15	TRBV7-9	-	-	TGTGCCAGCACCCCCCCCCCCAGGGCTGGAGGGGAGCTGTTTTTT	CASTPPPRAGGELFF
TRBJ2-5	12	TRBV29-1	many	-	TGCAGCGTTGGGGGGACCGGAGAGACCCAGTACTTC	CSVGGTGETQYF
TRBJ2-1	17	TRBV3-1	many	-	TGTGCCAGCAGCCAAGATCGGACAGTCGATACGTACAATGAGCAGTTCTTC	CASSQDRTVDTYNEQFF
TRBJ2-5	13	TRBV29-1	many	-	TGCAGCGTTGAACTCCGGCCCCGGGAGACCCAGTACTTC	CSVELRPRETQYF
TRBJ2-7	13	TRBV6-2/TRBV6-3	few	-	TGTGCCAGCAGTGGGGGAGGGGGCTACGAGCAGTACTTC	CASSGGGGYEQYF
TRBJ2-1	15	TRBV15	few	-	TGTGCTACCAGCAACCCGTGGAAGCGGACCTACGAGCAGTTCTTC	CATSNPWKRTYEQFF
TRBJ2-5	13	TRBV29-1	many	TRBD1	TGCAGCGTTCCTGACAGGGCGAGGGAGACCCAGTACTTC	CSVPDRARETQYF
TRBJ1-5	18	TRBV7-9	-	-	TGTGCCAGCACCGAACCGGGCAGTTACTCGCCTAGGAATCAGCCCCAGCATTTT	CASTEPGSYSPRNQPQHF
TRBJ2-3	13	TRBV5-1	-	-	TGCGCCAGCAGCTTGGGTCGTACAGATAAGCAGTATTTT	CASSLGRTDKQYF
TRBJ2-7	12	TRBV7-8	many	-	TGTGCCAGCAGCTCATCCCATTACGAGCAGTACTTC	CASSSSHYEQYF
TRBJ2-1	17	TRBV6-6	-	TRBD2	TGTGCCAGCAGTTACTCCCTGGGGGTAGCGGGAGTGCTATGGCAGTTCTTC	CASSYSLGVAGVLWQFF
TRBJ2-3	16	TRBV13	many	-	TGTGCCAGCAGCGACCAGGACGACCCTAGCACAGATACGCAGTATTTT	CASSDQDDPSTDTQYF
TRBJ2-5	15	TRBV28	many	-	TGTGCCAGCAGTTTTCGTGCATCGTTGGGGGAGACCCAGTACTTC	CASSFRASLGETQYF
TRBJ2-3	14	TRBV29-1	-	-	TGCAGCGTTGGAGGCACCCGAGGGACAGATACGCAGTATTTT	CSVGGTRGTDTQYF
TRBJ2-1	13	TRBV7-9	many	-	TGTGCCAGCCGAGGAGGCTCCTACAATGAGCAGTTCTTC	CASRGGSYNEQFF
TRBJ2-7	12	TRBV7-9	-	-	TGTGCCAGCAGAGCCTCAGGGTTCGAGCAGTACTTC	CASRASGFEQYF
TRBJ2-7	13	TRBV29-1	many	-	TGCAGCGTTGGTCAGGGGATACCCTACGAGCAGTACTTC	CSVGQGIPYEQYF
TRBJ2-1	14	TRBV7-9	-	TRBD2	TGTGCCAGCAGGGTAGCGGGAGCCCACAATGAGCAGTTCTTC	CASRVAGAHNEQFF
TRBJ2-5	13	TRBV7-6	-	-	TGTGCCAGCAGCCAAGTGGGGTTAGAGACACAGTACTTC	CASSQVGLETQYF
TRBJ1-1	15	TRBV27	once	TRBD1	TGTGCCAGCAGTTTGGCAGGGGGCGTGAACGCTGAAGCTTTCTTT	CASSLAGGVNAEAFF
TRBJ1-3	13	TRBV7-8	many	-	TGTGCCAGCAGCTTAGATGGGGGCAACACCATATATTTT	CASSLDGGNTIYF
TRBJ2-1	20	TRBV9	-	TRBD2	TGTGCCAGCAGCTCTAAGCCGGGGCTAGCGGGGGGTTCATCCTACAATGAGCAGTTCTTC	CASSSKPGLAGGSSYNEQFF
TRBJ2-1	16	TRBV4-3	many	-	TGCGCCAGCAGCCAAGATTTCGTCAGGAGTTACAATGAGCAGTTCTTC	CASSQDFVRSYNEQFF
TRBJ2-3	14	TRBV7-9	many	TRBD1	TGTGCCAGCAGCTTGGGACAGAGCACAGATACGCAGTATTTT	CASSLGQSTDTQYF
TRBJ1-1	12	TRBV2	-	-	TGTGCCAGCAGGGGGGAGAGGTTTGAAGCTTCCTTT	CASRGERFEASF
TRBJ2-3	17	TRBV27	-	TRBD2	TGTGCCTTCAGGATACCATCTAGCGGGACGGGTCCAGATACGCAGTATTTT	CAFRIPSSGTGPDTQYF
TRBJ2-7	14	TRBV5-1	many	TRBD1	TGCGCCAGCAACGGACAGGGGGGGTCCTACGAGCAGTACTTC	CASNGQGGSYEQYF
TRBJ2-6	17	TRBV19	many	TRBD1	TGTGCCAGTAGTATGATGAACAGGGGTATCGGGGCCAACGTCCTGACTTTC	CASSMMNRGIGANVLTF